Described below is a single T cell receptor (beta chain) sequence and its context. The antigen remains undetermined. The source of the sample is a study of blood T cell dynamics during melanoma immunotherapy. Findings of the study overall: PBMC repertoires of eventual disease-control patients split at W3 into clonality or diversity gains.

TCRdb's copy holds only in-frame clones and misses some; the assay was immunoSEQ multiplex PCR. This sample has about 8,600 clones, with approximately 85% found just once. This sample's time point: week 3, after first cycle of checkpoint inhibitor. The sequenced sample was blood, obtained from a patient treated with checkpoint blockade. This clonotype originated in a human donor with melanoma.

The CDR3 is CASSKRGQKTDTQYF. CDR3 in DNA: TGTGCCAGCAGCAAAAGGGGACAAAAGACAGATACGCAGTATTTT. The rearrangement uses TRBV7-3 and TRBJ2-3; D perhaps matches TRBD1 (6 bases). Per the germline V gene, CDR1 is SGHTA and CDR2 is FQGTGA. The germline V and J ends were trimmed by 5 bases and 3 bases, with 15 bases remaining between them. The CDR3 has 15 amino acids.